The 26 T cell receptor beta chains below all came from one sample that was sequenced in a study of shared T cell receptors in the human thymus. Here immunoSEQ multiplex PCR was the method, and the copy in TCRdb shows in-frame clones only, minus some. The table records approximately 580,000 clones, about four fifths of them present only once. In addition, the sample was reused for a study of human thymus T cells.

The sample taken for sequencing was thymocytes. The receptors here all came from a boy younger than two with a congenital heart defect.

The CDR3 loop is CASSTGQGETNEKLFF. DNA of the CDR3: TGTGCCAGCAGTACGGGACAGGGGGAAACTAATGAAAAACTGTTTTTT. The chain couples TRBV27 to TRBJ1-4; 11 bases align to TRBD1. Germline CDR1 and CDR2: MNHEY and SMNVEV (reference sequence). The junction had 3 bases not matched to a gene; V was cut back by 5 bases and J by 1 base. The CDR3 covers 16 residues.

In this sample, this clone turned up once. This chain joins TRBV7-9 and TRBJ2-2; 7 bases map to TRBD1. Per germline, CDR1 SEHNR and CDR2 FQNEAQ (reference sequence). CDR3 length: 16 residues. V was pared by 3 bases and J by 6 bases, with 10 bases of the junction left unmatched. This CDR3 is CASSFLTGWRAGELFF. CDR3 in DNA: TGTGCCAGCAGCTTTTTGACAGGGTGGAGAGCCGGGGAGCTGTTTTTT.

The table lists this clone with a count of one. The chain uses TRBV27 and TRBJ1-3, with D maybe TRBD1 (5 bases). V was cut by 5 bases and J by 0 bases, with 14 bases left in between. The CDR3 runs 16 residues. CDR1 MNHEY and CDR2 SMNVEV come from the germline V gene (reference sequence). CDR3 DNA sequence: TGTGCCAGCAGTCCCCATGACGGACACTCTGGAAACACCATATATTTT. Translation gives CASSPHDGHSGNTIYF.

This clone was seen a handful of times. The V gene is TRBV30, the J gene TRBJ2-1; possibly TRBD2 for D (5 bases). The germline gives CDR1 GTSNPN, CDR2 SVGIG (reference sequence). V gave up 1 base and J gave up 0 bases, with 13 bases separating them. CDR3 length equals 16 residues. CDR3 protein: CAWSEYEGPSYNEQFF. For the CDR3, the DNA is TGTGCCTGGAGTGAGTATGAGGGTCCCTCCTACAATGAGCAGTTCTTC.

The chain carries TRBV2 and TRBJ2-6; the match to TRBD1 covers 9 bases. Germline V gene data show CDR1 as SNHLY and CDR2 as FYNNEI. This CDR3 region has 17 residues. V trimming: 6 bases; J trimming: 0 bases; junction bases outside the gene matches: 6. CDR3 loop: CASSRQGDVSGANVLTF. The DNA of the CDR3 is TGTGCCAGCAGCCGACAGGGGGATGTCTCTGGGGCCAACGTCCTGACTTTC. Using reference TRBV2 and TRBJ2-6 for the parts outside the CDR3, the full variable domain is EPEVTQTPSHQVTQMGQEVILRCVPISNHLYFYWYRQILGQKVEFLVSFYNNEISEKSEIFDDQFSVERPDGSNFTLKIRSTKLEDSAMYFCASSRQGDVSGANVLTFGAGSRLTVL.

The rearrangement links TRBV7-2 to TRBJ1-5; D gene unclear. Germline values: CDR1 SGHTA, CDR2 FQGNSA. The CDR3 has 17 residues. Trimming took 2 bases from V and 1 from J, leaving 15 bases between them. The CDR3 nucleotides are TGTGCCAGCAGCTTATCCGTACGGGGAGAGAGCAATCAGCCCCAGCATTTT. Its translation is CASSLSVRGESNQPQHF.

The rearrangement joins TRBV5-4 to TRBJ1-5; TRBD1 matches at 7 bases. The V gene's germline CDR1 is SGHNT and CDR2 YYREEE (reference sequence). V trimming: 4 bases; J trimming: 4 bases; junction bases outside the gene matches: 5. The CDR3 runs 14 residues. CDR3 DNA sequence: TGTGCCAGCAGCCCTGGGACAGAGAATCAGCCCCAGCATTTT. Amino acids: CASSPGTENQPQHF.

This sequence joins TRBV5-1 and TRBJ1-1, with a possible D match to TRBD1 (5 bases). Germline CDR1 SGHRS, CDR2 YFSETQ. V lost 2 bases and J lost 0, with 17 bases in between. The CDR3 covers 17 residues. The CDR3 region has the DNA TGCGCCAGCAGCTTAGGGGTAAGATTCTTCATGAACACTGAAGCTTTCTTT. Translating gives CASSLGVRFFMNTEAFF. The full variable domain, rest sourced from reference TRBV5-1 and TRBJ1-1, is KAGVTQTPRYLIKTRGQQVTLSCSPISGHRSVSWYQQTPGQGLQFLFEYFSETQRNKGNFPGRFSGRQFSNSRSEMNVSTLELGDSALYLCASSLGVRFFMNTEAFFGQGTRLTVV.

The chain recombines TRBV14 with TRBJ2-7; no clear D. Per the germline V gene, CDR1 is SGHDN and CDR2 is FVKESK. V lost 1 base and J 7 bases, leaving 8 bases between the germline ends. This CDR3 comprises 12 residues. CDR3 in amino acids: CASSQVFREQYF. CDR3 DNA: TGTGCCAGCAGCCAAGTCTTCCGGGAGCAGTACTTC.

This clone was picked up a small number of times. This sequence joins TRBV27 and TRBJ2-7; D not resolved. In germline, CDR1 is MNHEY, CDR2 SMNVEV (reference sequence). Between the trimmed V and J ends, which lost 6 bases and 0 bases, there was a span of 12 bases. The CDR3 spans 14 residues. The CDR3 reads CASRKESSSYEQYF. CDR3 nucleotide sequence: TGTGCCAGCAGGAAGGAGTCAAGCTCCTACGAGCAGTACTTC.

V usage is TRBV7-8 and J usage is TRBJ2-1; 9 bases map to TRBD2. Germline loops: CDR1 SGHVS, CDR2 FQNEAQ. CDR3 length equals 16 residues. With V trimmed by 1 base and J by 4 bases, 5 bases remained unmatched. CDR3 bases: TGTGCCAGCAGCTTAGGGGCTAGCGGGGCTTACAATGAGCAGTTCTTC. Translating it yields CASSLGASGAYNEQFF. The variable domain in full, completed from reference TRBV7-8 and TRBJ2-1, reads GAGVSQSPRYKVAKRGQDVALRCDPISGHVSLFWYQQALGQGPEFLTYFQNEAQLDKSGLPSDRFFAERPEGSVSTLKIQRTQQEDSAVYLCASSLGASGAYNEQFFGPGTRLTVL.

V usage is TRBV10-1 and J usage is TRBJ2-7; TRBD2 matches at 11 bases. The trim removed 7 bases at V and 0 bases at J, leaving 17 bases unmatched. There are 19 residues in the CDR3. Germline assignment: CDR1 WNHNN and CDR2 SYGVQD (reference sequence). CDR3 residues: CASIQPLGASGRNSYEQYF. In DNA form, the CDR3 reads TGCGCCAGCATTCAACCTCTTGGGGCTAGCGGGAGGAACTCCTACGAGCAGTACTTC.

This clone came up a few times. The rearrangement uses TRBV18 and TRBJ2-1; 9 bases fit TRBD2. Looked up from germline, CDR1 is KGHSH and CDR2 is LQKENI. This CDR3 region has 16 residues. Trimming at V came to 3 bases and at J to 6 bases, leaving 9 bases not matched to a gene. The CDR3 bases are TGTGCCAGCTCACCGCCGAGGCTAGCGGGGCCCAATGAGCAGTTCTTC. As protein: CASSPPRLAGPNEQFF. Variable domain in full (rest from reference TRBV18 and TRBJ2-1): NAGVMQNPRHLVRRRGQEARLRCSPMKGHSHVYWYRQLPEEGLKFMVYLQKENIIDESGMPKERFSAEFPKEGPSILRIQQVVRGDSAAYFCASSPPRLAGPNEQFFGPGTRLTVL.

This chain links TRBV7-9 with TRBJ1-1, with D uncertain. V was cut by 1 base and J by 3 bases, with 6 bases left in between. Germline-derived CDR1 and CDR2 are SEHNR and FQNEAQ (reference sequence). The CDR3 covers 13 residues. The CDR3 is CASSLERDTEAFF. Written as DNA, the CDR3 is TGTGCCAGCAGCTTAGAAAGAGACACTGAAGCTTTCTTT.

V is TRBV10-3 and J is TRBJ1-1, with TRBD1 matching over 10 bases. CDR3 length: 18 amino acids. CDR1 and CDR2 from the germline V gene are ENHRY and SYGVKD. Trimming at V came to 7 bases and at J to 5 bases, leaving 19 bases not matched to a gene. The CDR3 protein is CAIMGARQGALEKTEAFF. In DNA form, the CDR3 reads TGTGCCATCATGGGGGCTAGACAGGGGGCTTTGGAGAAGACTGAAGCTTTCTTT.

The chain recombines TRBV5-1 with TRBJ2-7; TRBD1 matches at 7 bases. CDR3 length equals 15 residues. CDR1 and CDR2 from the germline V gene are SGHRS and YFSETQ. V trimming: 0 bases; J trimming: 5 bases; junction bases outside the gene matches: 8. Here the CDR3 reads CASSLDPGTEDEQYF. The CDR3 DNA reads as TGCGCCAGCAGCTTGGACCCGGGGACAGAGGACGAGCAGTACTTC.

Worth noting for this clone: The sample carries other DNA sequences with the same CDR3. V gene TRBV6-5 combines with J gene TRBJ1-1, with D uncertain. Trimming removed 6 bases at V and 4 bases at J, with 12 bases between. CDR1 MNHEY and CDR2 SVGAGI come from the germline V gene. This CDR3 region has 13 residues. The CDR3 loop is CASSYRSFTEAFF. The CDR3 nucleotides are TGTGCCAGCAGCTATCGGTCTTTCACTGAAGCTTTCTTT.

The genes are TRBV6-1 and TRBJ1-2; perhaps TRBD1 as D (6 bases). This CDR3 is 15 amino acids long. Germline CDR1 is MNHNS and CDR2 is SASEGT. Trimming removed 1 base at V and 0 bases at J, with 9 bases between. CDR3 in DNA: TGTGCCAGCAGTGAAGAACAGGGTCCTAACTATGGCTACACCTTC. Translation gives CASSEEQGPNYGYTF.

The chain has TRBV6-5 and TRBJ2-7; 9 nucleotides line up with TRBD2. The CDR3 totals 15 residues. Looked up from germline, CDR1 is MNHEY and CDR2 is SVGAGI. Losses at the gene ends were 6 bases for V and 4 bases for J; bases not matched to a gene: 10. Here the CDR3 reads CASRIPAGGGYEQYF. The CDR3 DNA is TGTGCCAGCAGAATCCCCGCGGGAGGGGGTTACGAGCAGTACTTC.

V and J are TRBV28 and TRBJ1-2; weak D call: TRBD1 (5 bases). The CDR3 is 13 amino acids. Germline loops: CDR1 MDHEN, CDR2 SYDVKM. The V gene lost 7 bases and the J gene lost 8 bases, with 17 bases spanning the gap. For the CDR3, the DNA is TGTGCCAGCACCCTCGACAGTTTTGGAGGCTACACCTTC. The encoded protein is CASTLDSFGGYTF.

The V call is TRBV9, the J call TRBJ2-3; 8 bases map to TRBD2. The CDR3 loop spans 15 amino acids. In germline, CDR1 is SGDLS, CDR2 YYNGEE. Germline trimming cut 3 bases from V and 8 bases from J; bases unmatched to any gene: 11. Here the CDR3 reads CASSGGGLDLATQYF. Written as DNA, the CDR3 is TGTGCCAGCAGCGGAGGGGGACTAGACCTTGCTACGCAGTATTTT.

This clone was seen a handful of times. The chain couples TRBV6-6 to TRBJ2-7; 7 nucleotides line up with TRBD2. The V and J ends lost 2 bases and 12 bases, in that order; junction bases with no gene match: 16. In germline, CDR1 is MNHNY, CDR2 SVGAGI (reference sequence). The CDR3 spans 15 residues. In DNA, the CDR3 is TGTGCCAGCAGTTACGATCGGACTTGGGGAGGGTTTCTGTACTTC. This encodes CASSYDRTWGGFLYF.

The J gene is TRBJ2-3, the V gene TRBV4-3; 11 bases match TRBD2. Losses at the gene ends were 0 bases for V and 7 bases for J; bases not matched to a gene: 6. In germline, CDR1 is LGHNA, CDR2 YSLEER. This CDR3 has 16 residues. The CDR3 sequence is CASSQEWLAGGYTQYF. For the CDR3, the DNA is TGCGCCAGCAGCCAAGAGTGGCTAGCGGGGGGTTATACGCAGTATTTT.

This chain connects TRBV28 to TRBJ2-4, with D possibly matching TRBD2 (6 bases). The CDR3 contains 13 residues. Germline CDR1 and CDR2: MDHEN and SYDVKM. Deletions cut 6 bases from V and 8 bases from J, with 14 bases between. The CDR3 sequence: CASSREWSDIQYF. For the CDR3, the DNA is TGTGCCAGCAGCCGGGAGTGGTCGGACATTCAGTACTTC.

The V and J genes are TRBV6-5 and TRBJ2-3, with TRBD1 matching 8 bases. J lost 0 bases, V lost 8 bases, and 4 bases had no gene match. The germline gives CDR1 MNHEY, CDR2 SVGAGI. This CDR3 has 14 amino acids. DNA for the CDR3: TGTGCCAGCCAGGACAGGGTCAGCACAGATACGCAGTATTTT. The encoded protein is CASQDRVSTDTQYF.

This chain links TRBV5-6 with TRBJ1-1, with 7 nucleotides matching TRBD1. Germline V gene data show CDR1 as SGHDT and CDR2 as YYEEEE. V dropped 3 bases and J dropped 6; count of bases not matched to a gene: 8. The CDR3 is 14 residues long. This CDR3 is CASSYGRGVAEAFF. The CDR3 DNA is TGTGCCAGCAGCTATGGCAGGGGGGTCGCTGAAGCTTTCTTT.